This TCR beta chain was observed in a study of cytomegalovirus exposure and HLA in healthy donors. General study points: Cytomegalovirus-associated status was assigned to 164 TCR beta chains.

Worth noting for this clone: The antigen is not known.

Method: immunoSEQ multiplex PCR; TCRdb's copy keeps in-frame clones and lacks some. The table shows some 130,000 clones, with approximately 80% occurring only once. The sequence was collected from a young man in good health and CMV-seropositive. The sample consisted of PBMCs.

CDR3 region: CASSLALGSGGMNEQFF. DNA for the CDR3: TGTGCCAGCAGCTTAGCGCTGGGTAGCGGGGGGATGAATGAGCAGTTCTTC. The J gene is TRBJ2-1, the V gene TRBV7-2, with 10 bases fitting TRBD2. Trimming removed 0 bases from V and 7 bases from J; junction bases left unmatched: 9. Germline CDR1 and CDR2: SGHTA and FQGNSA. This CDR3 is built from 17 residues.